This T cell receptor (beta chain) was profiled in a study of response to subunit inactivated influenza vaccine. Study observations and caveats: After each seasonal influenza vaccination, few new T cells are recruited, the authors suggested.

The V gene lost 0 bases and the J gene lost 5 bases, with 11 bases spanning the gap. Per the germline V gene, CDR1 is SGDLS and CDR2 is YYNGEE. The CDR3 runs 14 residues. Each CDR3 protein is one row after TCRdb ran MiXCR on the RT-PCR reads. The sample lists approximately 520,000 distinct CDR3 sequences, 25% occurring once. Points on this clonotype: Its antigen is undetermined.

This TCR was recovered from a man in his fifties who received an inactivated influenza vaccine. Sequencing used CD4+ T cells sorted from PBMCs, obtained more than 4 days after vaccination. The genes are TRBV9 and TRBJ2-5; D uncertain. The DNA of the CDR3 is TGTGCCAGCAGCGTAGGGGTTAGCCGGGAGACCCAGTACTTC. This gives the protein CASSVGVSRETQYF. The full variable domain, rest sourced from reference TRBV9 and TRBJ2-5, is DSGVTQTPKHLITATGQRVTLRCSPRSGDLSVYWYQQSLDQGLQFLIQYYNGEERAKGNILERFSAQQFPDLHSELNLSSLELGDSALYFCASSVGVSRETQYFGPGTRLLVL.